This entry lists 18 T cell receptor beta chains sequenced from one sample in a study of cytomegalovirus exposure and HLA in healthy donors. Researchers ran the PCR with 60 Vbeta and 13 Jbeta primers. Libraries were prepared by immunoSEQ multiplex PCR; TCRdb keeps only in-frame clonotypes and omits some of them. The table shows about 160,000 clones, with approximately 70% occurring only once. Sequencing was done on a sample of PBMCs. The receptors were gathered from a man aged 35-49 years in good health and CMV-seropositive.

In this sample, this clone turned up a few times. The chain couples TRBV4-2 to TRBJ2-2, with TRBD2 matching 11 bases. Germline CDR1 is LGHNA and CDR2 is YNFKEQ. The CDR3 length is 17 residues. V dropped 4 bases and J dropped 5; count of bases not matched to a gene: 9. The CDR3 DNA reads TGTGCCAGCAGCCCCCCGACTAGCGGGGCGGGGACCGGGGAGCTGTTTTTT. Its translation: CASSPPTSGAGTGELFF.

A single count supports this clone. This rearrangement joins TRBV6-6 to TRBJ2-1; D might be TRBD2 (6 bases). The CDR3 consists of 12 residues. Trimming stripped 7 bases from V and 6 bases from J, with 10 bases between. Germline V lookup: CDR1 MNHNY, CDR2 SVGAGI (reference sequence). Here the CDR3 reads CASKPEGNEQFF. The CDR3 coding sequence is TGTGCCAGCAAGCCGGAGGGCAATGAGCAGTTCTTC.

This sequence joins TRBV2 and TRBJ2-5; 8 positions match TRBD1. TRBJ2-7 matches the DNA end more closely, so the J call is doubtful. Germline values: CDR1 SNHLY, CDR2 FYNNEI. The CDR3 runs to 14 residues. The CDR3, as DNA: TGTGCCAGCAGTCACAGGGGGAGGTTGGACGAGCAGTACTTC. Amino acid sequence: CASSHRGRLDEQYF.

The chain has TRBV7-9 and TRBJ2-7; TRBD1 might be the D (6 bases). There are 14 residues in the CDR3. The germline V and J ends were trimmed by 4 bases and 6 bases, with 16 bases remaining between them. CDR1 is SEHNR, CDR2 FQNEAQ, per germline (reference sequence). The CDR3 nucleotides are TGTGCCAGCAGCTCTTGGACAGCCACCTTCGAGCAGTACTTC. The encoded protein is CASSSWTATFEQYF.

V is TRBV10-3 and J is TRBJ2-7; D possibly corresponds to TRBD2 (6 bases). This CDR3 contains 15 residues. V lost 4 bases, J lost 2 bases, and 15 bases lay in between. CDR1 and CDR2 from the germline V gene are ENHRY and SYGVKD. CDR3 in amino acids: CAISGGGRRTYEQYF. CDR3 coding DNA: TGTGCCATCAGTGGGGGAGGAAGAAGAACCTACGAGCAGTACTTC.

The rearrangement links TRBV6-1 to TRBJ1-1; D is perhaps TRBD1 (6 bases). This CDR3 is 14 amino acids long. Trimming stripped 10 bases from V and 0 bases from J, with 15 bases between. CDR1 is MNHNS, CDR2 SASEGT, per germline. The CDR3 DNA reads as TGTGCCATAACTTTACAGGGTATGAACACTGAAGCTTTCTTT. As protein: CAITLQGMNTEAFF.

In its sample, this clone was seen a few times. V is TRBV5-6 and J is TRBJ2-5; 10 bases are a match to TRBD1. Germline CDR1 and CDR2: SGHDT and YYEEEE. The CDR3 has 16 amino acids. The ends lost 4 bases at V and 3 bases at J; junction bases unmatched: 9. The CDR3 DNA follows: TGTGCCAGCAGCCCCTCCGGGACAGGGGTTAAAGAGACCCAGTACTTC. This translates into CASSPSGTGVKETQYF.

The chain recombines TRBV7-2 with TRBJ1-5, with D possibly matching TRBD1 (5 bases). The CDR3 is 13 residues long. The germline V gene encodes CDR1 SGHTA and CDR2 FQGNSA. V lost 3 bases to trimming and J lost 4 bases, with 7 bases between them. The CDR3 sequence is CASSFAGNQPQHF. The CDR3, as DNA: TGTGCCAGCAGCTTTGCAGGGAATCAGCCCCAGCATTTT.

This clone is a singleton in its sample. The rearrangement uses TRBV6-6 and TRBJ2-2, with TRBD1 identical over 8 bases. CDR3 length equals 13 residues. Germline CDR1 reads MNHNY; CDR2 reads SVGAGI (reference sequence). Unmatched junction bases numbered 3, after V lost 6 bases and J lost 6 bases. CDR3 region: CASRTGVAGELFF. The CDR3 nucleotides are TGTGCCAGCAGGACAGGGGTGGCCGGGGAGCTGTTTTTT.

This chain joins TRBV4-1 and TRBJ1-1; D gene unclear. The V and J ends lost 2 bases and 4 bases respectively, with 11 bases between them. This CDR3 comprises 14 residues. The germline V gene has CDR1 MGHRA and CDR2 YSYEKL. CDR3 residues: CASSQQTGSTEAFF. CDR3 sequence (DNA): TGCGCCAGCAGCCAACAGACGGGGAGCACTGAAGCTTTCTTT.

This clone occurred once. The chain uses TRBV7-8 and TRBJ1-5, with D perhaps TRBD1 (5 bases). CDR3 length equals 16 residues. The germline V gene has CDR1 SGHVS and CDR2 FQNEAQ. Trimming pared 1 base from V and 6 bases from J, leaving 16 bases between. For the CDR3, the DNA is TGTGCCAGCAGCTTAGGCGGCGGGAGGGGTGGTCAGCCCCAGCATTTT. Translating it yields CASSLGGGRGGQPQHF.

The chain is built from TRBV7-2 and TRBJ1-1, with TRBD1 matching 9 bases. Germline V lookup: CDR1 SGHTA, CDR2 FQGNSA. With V trimmed by 5 bases and J by 5 bases, 6 bases remained unmatched. The CDR3 covers 14 residues. The CDR3 bases are TGTGCCAGCAGCCTCCGGGACAGGGTAACTGAAGCTTTCTTT. This translates into CASSLRDRVTEAFF.

This chain connects TRBV5-1 to TRBJ2-5; TRBD1 agrees at 8 bases. The better agreement between TRBJ2-7 and the DNA end casts doubt on the J call. Germline assignment: CDR1 SGHRS and CDR2 YFSETQ. CDR3 length: 14 amino acids. For the CDR3, the DNA is TGCGCCAGCAGCTTGACAGGGGGGACCTACGAGCAGTACTTC. It encodes CASSLTGGTYEQYF.

As to this clone: The junction does not match germline at one end; this may be a read error. The chain carries TRBV6-1 and TRBJ2-3; perhaps TRBD1 as D (6 bases). Germline CDR1 MNHNS, CDR2 SASEGT. The CDR3 sequence is 12 residues long. The CDR3 region is CASSPRTATQYF. In DNA form, the CDR3 reads TGTGCCAGCAGTCCGCGGACAGCTACGCAGTATTTT.

V is TRBV4-2 and J is TRBJ1-4, with D unclear. Germline V gene lookup returns CDR1 LGHNA and CDR2 YNFKEQ. The CDR3 runs to 14 residues. The V end was cut by 6 bases, the J end by 2 bases, with 10 bases between. The CDR3 nucleotides read TGTGCCAGCAGTCCGGAGAGCACTAATGAAAAACTGTTTTTT. It codes for CASSPESTNEKLFF.

The rearrangement links TRBV7-9 to TRBJ1-4; possibly TRBD1 for D (6 bases). The CDR3 contains 16 residues. Germline CDR1 SEHNR, CDR2 FQNEAQ (reference sequence). V was trimmed by 3 bases and J by 6 bases, leaving 17 bases between them. CDR3 residues: CASSLGARPEDEKLFF. The CDR3 region has the DNA TGTGCCAGCAGCTTGGGGGCCAGGCCCGAGGATGAAAAACTGTTTTTT.

This chain joins TRBV4-1 and TRBJ2-3, with D perhaps matching TRBD2 (6 bases). V was cut by 0 bases and J by 8 bases, with 15 bases left in between. Germline V gene sequence: CDR1 MGHRA, CDR2 YSYEKL. CDR3 size: 15 residues. CDR3: CASSQEDYLKGTQYF. CDR3 nucleotide sequence: TGCGCCAGCAGCCAAGAGGACTACCTTAAGGGTACGCAGTATTTT.

This clone was recorded only once. The chain uses TRBV6-5 and TRBJ1-2; 9 bases match TRBD1. J lost 4 bases, V lost 2 bases, and 5 bases had no gene match. Germline V gives CDR1 MNHEY, CDR2 SVGAGI. The CDR3 runs 15 residues. The DNA of the CDR3 is TGTGCCAGCAGTTACACACAGGGGGCAGGCTATGGCTACACCTTC. This sequence encodes CASSYTQGAGYGYTF.